The 9 T cell receptor beta chains given below trace back to one sample, sequenced in a study of cytomegalovirus exposure and HLA in healthy donors. It was with 60 Vbeta and 13 Jbeta primers that the PCR ran. Profiling relied on immunoSEQ multiplex PCR, and the TCRdb table lists in-frame clones only, not all of them. The sample carries roughly 110,000 clones, 65% to 85% recorded once. Sequenced material: PBMCs. The receptors here all came from a male donor in good health and CMV-seropositive.

This clone was observed once. The rearrangement joins TRBV18 to TRBJ2-3, with TRBD1 matching over 8 bases. The junction had 5 bases not matched to a gene; V was cut back by 1 base and J by 5 bases. There are 15 residues in the CDR3. Germline V gives CDR1 KGHSH, CDR2 LQKENI. CDR3: CASSPLGQARDTQYF. The CDR3 region has the DNA TGTGCCAGCTCACCACTGGGACAGGCTCGAGATACGCAGTATTTT.

This sequence joins TRBV21-1 and TRBJ2-3; whether TRBD2, the table's D call, matches the DNA was not checked. TRBV21-1 is a known pseudogene. The CDR3 contains 20 residues. The CDR3 loop is CASSLRTGKASGISTDTQYF. CDR3 DNA sequence: TGTGCCAGCAGCCTCCGGACAGGGAAGGCTAGCGGGATCAGCACAGATACGCAGTATTTT.

The V and J genes are TRBV7-2 and TRBJ1-6; TRBD1 aligns across 9 bases. CDR3 size: 15 residues. Germline CDR1 SGHTA, CDR2 FQGNSA. V gave up 5 bases and J gave up 8 bases; unmatched junction bases: 7. CDR3 in amino acids: CASSKKTGGDSPLHF. The CDR3 region has the DNA TGTGCCAGCAGCAAAAAGACAGGGGGGGATTCACCCCTCCACTTT.

The rearrangement joins TRBV7-9 to TRBJ1-5; 8 bases match TRBD1. V trimming: 5 bases; J trimming: 3 bases; junction bases outside the gene matches: 6. In germline, CDR1 is SEHNR, CDR2 FQNEAQ (reference sequence). There are 15 residues in the CDR3. The DNA for the CDR3 is TGTGCCAGCAGCCCACAGGGGGTTGCCAATCAGCCCCAGCATTTT. Translating gives CASSPQGVANQPQHF. The full variable domain, completed using reference TRBV7-9 and TRBJ1-5, is DTGVSQNPRHKITKRGQNVTFRCDPISEHNRLYWYRQTLGQGPEFLTYFQNEAQLEKSRLLSDRFSAERPKGSFSTLEIQRTEQGDSAMYLCASSPQGVANQPQHFGDGTRLSIL.

The chain combines TRBV4-2 with TRBJ1-5; TRBD1 is a possible D gene (5 bases). The germline gives CDR1 LGHNA, CDR2 YNFKEQ. Trimming removed 3 bases at V and 5 bases at J, with 11 bases between. The CDR3 has 14 residues. The DNA for the CDR3 is TGTGCCAGCAGCCATATAGGGGCCCATCAGCCCCAGCATTTT. The encoded protein is CASSHIGAHQPQHF.

This CDR3 is CASSPDRANTEAFF. DNA of the CDR3: TGTGCCAGCAGTCCTGACAGGGCTAACACTGAAGCTTTCTTT. The V call is TRBV2, the J call TRBJ1-1; 7 positions match TRBD1. The CDR3 is 14 amino acids. V lost 5 bases, J lost 2 bases, and 5 bases stayed unmatched. Germline V lookup: CDR1 SNHLY, CDR2 FYNNEI.

V is TRBV28 and J is TRBJ1-5; no clear D gene. Trimming shortened V by 5 bases and J by 7 bases, and 6 bases separated the two germline ends. CDR3 length equals 11 residues. The germline V gene has CDR1 MDHEN and CDR2 SYDVKM. In DNA form, the CDR3 reads TGTGCCAGCAGTACGGGGCAGCCCCAGCATTTT. Translation gives CASSTGQPQHF.

The rearrangement uses TRBV27 and TRBJ1-6; 12 bases are shared with TRBD1. With V trimmed by 1 base and J by 0 bases, 16 bases remained unmatched. Germline CDR1 MNHEY, CDR2 SMNVEV (reference sequence). The CDR3 contains 23 residues. The CDR3 sequence is CASSLFRDRGLEVVFSYNSPLHF. The CDR3 bases are TGTGCCAGCAGTTTATTTCGGGACAGGGGGCTGGAAGTAGTTTTCTCCTATAATTCACCCCTCCACTTT.

This clone was seen a handful of times. The chain recombines TRBV19 with TRBJ2-1; 10 bases fit TRBD1. V trimming: 4 bases; J trimming: 5 bases; junction bases outside the gene matches: 5. The CDR3 length is 15 residues. From germline, CDR1 is LNHDA and CDR2 SQIVND (reference sequence). The CDR3 region has the DNA TGTGCCAGTAGTACCGGGACAGGGGAAAACAATGAGCAGTTCTTC. Its protein is CASSTGTGENNEQFF.